This paragraph reports one T cell receptor (beta chain). This clonotype has ten or more counts. No antigen is known for it. The record has no base qualities; no much larger clone is one base away. Trimming leaves V shorter by 10 bases and J shorter by 5 bases, with the junction holding 18 bases beyond the gene matches. Per the germline V gene, MNHNS is the CDR1 and SASEGT is the CDR2. The CDR3 starts with the cysteine, ends with the phenylalanine, and has 16 residues. Only the CDR3 portion is preserved as DNA: 48 bases, with reading frame beginning at the first base. The method was multiplex PCR. Sequencing was carried out with an Illumina HiSeq 4000. TCR beta libraries were built with iRepertoire HTBI primers and Arm-PCR amplification of CDR3 regions. Before sequencing, the PCR products underwent gel purification. In the original analysis: A total of 62 TRBV and 14 TRBJ segments were identified across samples and were used for gene usage analysis of CDR3 amino acid clonotypes. COPE and FqMerger were used to merge filtered high-quality paired reads into contigs. Contigs were aligned with BLAST to IMGT TRBV, TRBD and TRBJ reference genes, and CDR3 was defined per IMGT. Any clonotype with a frequency above 0.1% was counted as a highly expanded clone. Shannon entropy served as the measure of repertoire diversity, while the Gini coefficient captured V-J evenness. Clonotypes shared by more than one individual were considered public. In TCRdb, the public reads were trimmed at Q25 with fastp and aligned with MiXCR, with productive beta chains retained. Rows with one shared CDR3 protein collapse into an entry with the most common genes and DNA. The authors' filters were not applied to this entry. This sample holds 350,000 to 550,000 distinct CDR3 sequences; 15% to 20% were observed only once. Approximately 22% of the sample goes to the ten largest clones.

This record comes from a study of regulatory T cells in long-lasting Graves disease (dated by TCRdb to the early 2020s). Study-wide context: Patients with newly diagnosed Graves' disease had been on antithyroid drugs for under 3 months. This study used TCR sequencing and RNA sequencing of peripheral blood to compare persistent Graves' disease patients against newly diagnosed Graves' disease patients. The study took place in China and was registered as a clinical trial. TCR sequencing covered some 13 persistent and some 20 newly diagnosed Graves' disease patients, around 35 samples in total.

Per the publication, the time point label means: newly diagnosed GD, antithyroid drugs for less than 3 months. For both TCR sequencing and RNA sequencing, RNA was extracted from PBMCs using TRIzol. Graves' disease was diagnosed according to American Thyroid Association guidelines. Patients for the study were recruited at an endocrinology department in Xi'an, China. From each patient, nine milliliters of peripheral blood was collected into an EDTA anticoagulant tube. Ficoll Paque Plus density gradient separation was used to isolate PBMCs, and no further T cell sorting was performed. An Agilent 2100 Bioanalyzer and agarose gel were used to check RNA quality, and a NanoDrop 2000 was used to measure RNA concentration. Results the study describes overall, beyond this receptor: Patients with persistent disease shared more public clonotypes (about 3,000) than newly diagnosed patients did (about 1,000). Peripheral blood alone was examined, since thyroid tissue, which constituted the primary lesion, could not be accessed. Preferential use of TRBV28, TRBJ1-2 and TRBJ2-5 was observed in persistent disease, whereas TRBV20-1 and TRBJ2-1 were favored in newly diagnosed disease. Sequencing and analysis were limited to the TCR beta chain. The small sample size was acknowledged by the authors as a limitation that may reduce accuracy. Compared with newly diagnosed patients, patients with persistent Graves' disease had lower TCR Shannon entropy and fewer highly expanded clones, which suggests clonal expansion.

These data also formed part of another study, on T cells in Graves' hyperthyroidism and ophthalmopathy. The second paper states: Stable Graves' hyperthyroidism was defined as the absence of progression to ophthalmopathy over 18 months of follow-up. The hyperthyroidism patients were between 18 and 65 years old and newly diagnosed, with a disease duration of less than 2 months. Exclusion was applied to patients with uncontrolled infections, other autoimmune diseases, pregnancy or lactation. Diagnoses were based on clinical symptoms, serum thyroxine and TRAb, thyroid ultrasound and orbital computed tomography. For the first round of RT-PCR on the TCR CDR3, the HTBI primer set was used together with the Qiagen OneStep RT-PCR kit. Most expanded thyroid clonotypes (frequency above 0.001) were also detected in blood, a finding suggesting that blood repertoires may reflect thyroid immune responses. A 13 V-J signature model separated ophthalmopathy from stable hyperthyroidism, with over 85% sensitivity and roughly 81% specificity in cross-validation and 80%/75% in testing. In validation, the model predicted progression to ophthalmopathy with 65% to 71% sensitivity and 72% to 75% specificity, a median of approximately 6.7 months before onset. TCR V-J signatures able to tell the groups apart were searched for in a discovery cohort of some 100 patients, of whom fewer than 45 had Graves' ophthalmopathy and roughly 58 had stable Graves' hyperthyroidism. Prospective prediction of ophthalmopathy was tested in an independent validation cohort consisting of 18 hyperthyroidism patients and about 17 patients who later progressed to ophthalmopathy. The 90 to 100 discovery patients were randomly split 7:3 into training and test sets. Thyroid tissue and blood T-cell repertoires from several Graves' hyperthyroidism patients were also compared in the study. Once sampling was done, hyperthyroidism patients were given methimazole at a starting dose of 30 mg daily, whereas ophthalmopathy patients were given high-dose intravenous methylprednisolone. A second multiplex PCR round built the libraries, followed by size selection and purification. Paired-end sequencing of the libraries was performed with 100 bp reads on an Illumina HiSeq2000. Raw data were processed with SOAPnuke, discarding reads with adapters, uncalled bases, mean Phred below 15, or no exact constant-primer or identifier match. COPE v1.2.5 was used to merge the high-quality paired reads, and each unique nucleotide sequence was defined as a clonotype. MiTCR v1.1 was used to align the clonotypes against IMGT TRBV, TRBD and TRBJ reference segments. The analysis included only V-J combinations with a frequency above 0.0001, which together covered 98% to 99.2% of the repertoires. The TCS score was defined as the ratio of F50 (clonal expansion) to E x V (chaos), calculated using BLOSUM62-based TCRdist between CDR3 peptides within each V-J. Welch's t-statistics and random forest reduced 514 V-J features to fewer than 15, which were used in a naive Bayes classifier (R e1071). No statistical method was used to set the sample size in advance, and investigators knew the group allocation. TCR Vbeta CDR3 sequencing of 135 peripheral blood samples (approximately 44 ophthalmopathy, under 80 hyperthyroidism and roughly 17 progressor patients) is reported in the paper.

This chain joins TRBV6-1 to TRBJ2-3, with 7 bases in between that match TRBD1. The receptor comes from a young woman with Graves disease. Donor details come from another sample of the same person, matched by shared clones. Sequenced here: peripheral blood mononuclear cells (PBMCs), sampled at new diagnosis, from a patient treated with antithyroid drugs. The DNA sequence follows: TGTGCCACCTGGACCCCGACAGGGAAGGGTGGAGATACGCAGTATTTT. Translation gives CATWTPTGKGGDTQYF.